These 3 T cell receptor beta chains were sequenced from one sample in a study of tumor and adjacent non-tumor tissue in lung cancer. The library came from three nested PCR rounds adapted from ARM-PCR protocols. MiXCR was run by TCRdb on the multiplex PCR reads, yielding one entry per CDR3 protein. The sample holds about 67,000 distinct CDR3 sequences, around 80% seen once. No cell sorting was done before RNA was extracted from the tissue. Distant lung tissue was collected more than 3 cm away from the tumor edge. The sequenced material came from distant non-tumor lung tissue. The receptors were sampled from a man in his sixties with non-small cell lung cancer.

Comment on this clonotype: A junction end diverges from the germline sequence, so it may reflect a read error. This chain joins TRBV11-1 and TRBJ2-2; D might be TRBD2 (5 bases). This CDR3 region has 14 residues. Germline CDR1 is SGHAT and CDR2 is FQDESV (reference sequence). CDR3 loop: CASGYTSGTWELFF. The CDR3 DNA reads TGTGCCAGCGGCTATACTAGTGGTACCTGGGAACTGTTTTTT.

Remarks on this clonotype: The final CDR3 position lacks the conserved phenylalanine or tryptophan, pointing to a likely read error. The V and J genes are TRBV5-4 and TRBJ2-1, with D unresolved. The V end was cut by 3 bases, the J end by 6 bases, with 10 bases between. Germline V gene data show CDR1 as SGHNT and CDR2 as YYREEE (reference sequence). The CDR3 runs to 13 residues. The CDR3 DNA is TGTGCCAGCAGCTCACGCGGTTCCAATGAGCAGTTCCTC. Translated, it gives CASSSRGSNEQFL.

Regarding this clonotype: Mismatch with germline at one junction end may stem from a read error. V is TRBV6-6 and J is TRBJ1-2; D gene uncertain. The CDR3 has 13 amino acids. Germline-derived CDR1 and CDR2 are MNHNY and SVGAGI (reference sequence). The CDR3, as DNA: TGTGCCAGCAGTTACGGAACAAACTATGGCTACAGCTTC. Residues: CASSYGTNYGYSF.